This T cell receptor (beta chain) was identified during a study of blood T cell repertoires in COVID-19. Germline loops: CDR1 SGDLS, CDR2 YYNGEE. The CDR3 sequence is 16 residues long. V was shortened by 3 bases and J by 0 bases, with 15 bases between the two germline ends. Generated by immunoSEQ multiplex PCR, the TCRdb table keeps only in-frame clones and is missing some. The sample contains about 280,000 clones, over 75% of which appear only once. Sequencing input: peripheral blood. The TCR sequence derives from a man aged 18-30 years with active or convalescent COVID-19. The chain uses TRBV9 and TRBJ2-5; D not resolved. DNA of the CDR3: TGTGCCAGCAGCGCCGCCCCTGCGGAGCACCAAGAGACCCAGTACTTC. This sequence encodes CASSAAPAEHQETQYF.